There are many counts of the clone carrying this TCR beta chain. Its matching antigen is unknown. These data belong to a study of identical twins. Study-wide results and caveats: The study based its conclusions on cross-sectional statistical analysis and did not follow the same donors. For zero-insertion analyses, partial confounding could come from invariant MAIT and iNKT cells.

One entry per CDR3 protein results from TCRdb running MiXCR on the 5' RACE reads. Of 240,000 or so distinct CDR3 sequences in the sample, about 10% were seen once. The CDR3 is 17 residues long. Trimming removed 4 bases at V and 3 bases at J, with 22 bases between. Germline V gene data show CDR1 as DFQATT and CDR2 as SNEGSKA (reference sequence). The V and J genes are TRBV20-1 and TRBJ2-1; tentatively, D is TRBD1 or TRBD2 (6 bases each). Source material: memory T cells sorted from blood. This clonotype was sampled from a man aged 45-60 years in good health. CDR3 DNA sequence: TGCAGTGCTATAGGAGGGTCGAGGGGGAGCTACTACAATGAGCAGTTCTTC. Its translation is CSAIGGSRGSYYNEQFF.